One and the same sample provided the 10 T cell receptor beta chains below, sequenced in a study of shared clonotypes between healthy human individuals. The naive CD8 fraction comprised CD45RO-negative cells positively selected for CCR7 and excluded terminally differentiated effector memory CD45RA+ cells. Sequenced by immunoSEQ multiplex PCR; TCRdb stores in-frame clones only, minus some. This sample has roughly 2,000,000 clones, with about 95% found just once. Sequenced material: naive CD8+ T cells sorted from blood. The receptors stem from a man aged 18 to 30 in good health.

This chain connects TRBV4-1 to TRBJ2-1, with no clear D. The CDR3 length is 13 residues. The V and J ends lost 8 bases and 5 bases respectively, with 13 bases between them. Per the germline V gene, CDR1 is MGHRA and CDR2 is YSYEKL. Here the CDR3 DNA reads TGCGCCAGCGGGCCACGGCCGAACAATGAGCAGTTCTTC. Its translation: CASGPRPNNEQFF.

The rearrangement joins TRBV7-6 to TRBJ2-2, with D unresolved. V lost 3 bases, J lost 6 bases, and 11 bases lay in between. The CDR3 runs 14 residues. Germline CDR1 SGHVS, CDR2 FNYEAQ. Here the CDR3 DNA reads TGTGCCAGCAGCTTTCTATCAGAAGCCGGGGAGCTGTTTTTT. Protein: CASSFLSEAGELFF.

The genes are TRBV4-1 and TRBJ1-4; D is unresolved. The V gene lost 0 bases and the J gene lost 0 bases, with 8 bases spanning the gap. This CDR3 has 16 amino acids. Germline V lookup: CDR1 MGHRA, CDR2 YSYEKL. The CDR3 protein is CASSQESGATNEKLFF. In DNA form, the CDR3 reads TGCGCCAGCAGCCAAGAAAGCGGTGCAACTAATGAAAAACTGTTTTTT.

The V and J genes are TRBV10-2 and TRBJ2-7; no clear D gene. The CDR3 contains 13 residues. Germline V gene data show CDR1 as WSHSY and CDR2 as SAAADI. V was shortened by 2 bases and J by 3 bases, with 8 bases between the two germline ends. DNA for the CDR3: TGCGCCAGCAGTGAGCAGCTGGACTACGAGCAGTACTTC. Protein product: CASSEQLDYEQYF.

J is TRBJ1-2 and V is TRBV27; 9 nucleotides match TRBD1. Germline loops: CDR1 MNHEY, CDR2 SMNVEV (reference sequence). CDR3 size: 14 residues. With V trimmed by 5 bases and J by 6 bases, 7 bases remained unmatched. The CDR3: CASSGTGTHDGYTF. DNA of the CDR3: TGTGCCAGCAGTGGGACAGGGACCCATGATGGCTACACCTTC.

The V call is TRBV6-6, the J call TRBJ2-2, with 8 bases lining up with TRBD2. V was pared by 2 bases and J by 8 bases, with 10 bases of the junction left unmatched. This CDR3 spans 16 amino acids. Germline assignment: CDR1 MNHNY and CDR2 SVGAGI (reference sequence). CDR3 sequence (DNA): TGTGCCAGCAGTTACGGAGCGGGGGCCCTCGCGGGGGAGCTGTTTTTT. Encoded protein: CASSYGAGALAGELFF.

Turning to this clone: Other DNA sequences in this sample translate to the same CDR3. The chain recombines TRBV4-3 with TRBJ2-2; D might be TRBD2 (6 bases). The length of the CDR3 is 14 residues. The germline V gene has CDR1 LGHNA and CDR2 YSLEER. Trimming removed 1 base at V and 6 bases at J, with 9 bases between. The CDR3 loop reads CASSQGLAPGELFF. The CDR3 nucleotides are TGCGCCAGCAGCCAAGGTCTAGCGCCCGGGGAGCTGTTTTTT.

The chain uses TRBV9 and TRBJ2-7, with D unresolved. The CDR3 consists of 14 residues. V shed 2 bases and J shed 6 bases, with 15 bases lying between them. The germline CDR1 and CDR2 sequences are SGDLS and YYNGEE. The CDR3 loop is CASSVSLESSEQYF. The CDR3 DNA reads as TGTGCCAGCAGCGTTAGCTTGGAGAGCTCCGAGCAGTACTTC.

The gene calls are TRBV6-4 and TRBJ1-5; D is unresolved. Trimming removed 6 bases at V and 5 bases at J, with 8 bases between. The V gene's germline CDR1 is MRHNA and CDR2 SNTAGT. CDR3 length: 12 residues. CDR3 protein: CASRRSYQPQHF. In DNA, the CDR3 is TGTGCCAGCAGACGGTCCTATCAGCCCCAGCATTTT.

The CDR3 is CASSLSNEGAKGEQYF. CDR3 bases: TGTGCCAGCAGTTTAAGTAATGAGGGGGCAAAAGGCGAGCAGTACTTC. The rearrangement links TRBV27 to TRBJ2-7; 7 positions agree with TRBD1. Germline CDR1 reads MNHEY; CDR2 reads SMNVEV (reference sequence). The CDR3 sequence is 16 residues long. The ends lost 2 bases at V and 6 bases at J; junction bases unmatched: 13.